What follows are 30 T cell receptor beta chains derived from one specimen sequenced in a study of blood T cell repertoires in COVID-19. Sequencing used immunoSEQ multiplex PCR; TCRdb keeps in-frame clones, though not all of them. Of 220,000 or so clones detected, about 86% appear once; the ten largest clones hold about 1.3%. Sequencing used PBMCs or T cells enriched from blood (not recorded which). All receptors come from a woman in her forties with acute COVID-19.

The V call is TRBV7-2, the J call TRBJ2-5; D is ambiguous. Trimming cost V 1 base and J 5 bases, with 11 bases left between them. Germline V gene lookup returns CDR1 SGHTA and CDR2 FQGNSA. The CDR3 consists of 14 residues. The CDR3 reads CASSLERSSETQYF. CDR3 nucleotide sequence: TGTGCCAGCAGCTTAGAGCGTAGTAGCGAGACCCAGTACTTC.

V and J are TRBV5-4 and TRBJ1-1; possibly TRBD1 for D (5 bases). Germline V CDR1 and CDR2: SGHNT, YYREEE (reference sequence). The V gene lost 1 base and the J gene lost 1 base, with 11 bases spanning the gap. The CDR3 loop spans 15 amino acids. In DNA, the CDR3 is TGTGCCAGCAGCTTGATTGGGGCAGGGAACACTGAAGCTTTCTTT. It yields the protein CASSLIGAGNTEAFF. Complete variable domain (other parts from reference TRBV5-4 and TRBJ1-1): ETGVTQSPTHLIKTRGQQVTLRCSSQSGHNTVSWYQQALGQGPQFIFQYYREEENGRGNFPPRFSGLQFPNYSSELNVNALELDDSALYLCASSLIGAGNTEAFFGQGTRLTVV.

The chain couples TRBV19 to TRBJ1-5; no firm D call. In germline, CDR1 is LNHDA, CDR2 SQIVND (reference sequence). The CDR3 runs 14 residues. The V end lost 3 bases, the J end lost 3 bases, and 9 bases lay between the germline ends. CDR3 nucleotide sequence: TGTGCCAGTAGTATCCCAACAGTCAATCAGCCCCAGCATTTT. Protein sequence: CASSIPTVNQPQHF.

The chain joins TRBV5-1 to TRBJ2-1; TRBD1 is a possible D gene (6 bases). The V and J ends lost 4 bases and 14 bases respectively, with 19 bases between them. This CDR3 comprises 13 residues. Germline V gene sequence: CDR1 SGHRS, CDR2 YFSETQ. CDR3 protein: CASSPSIGTREFF. The CDR3 DNA is TGCGCCAGCAGCCCGTCAATCGGGACACGGGAGTTCTTC.

This chain uses TRBV12-3 or TRBV12-4 with TRBJ1-2; D perhaps matches TRBD1 (6 bases). The length of the CDR3 is 12 residues. Trimming removed 6 bases from V and 8 bases from J, with 13 bases in between. The CDR3 coding sequence is TGTGCCAGCAGCTCAGGGGTAGGGGGCTACACCTTC. It codes for CASSSGVGGYTF.

This sequence joins TRBV5-1 and TRBJ2-7; tentative D call: TRBD1 (6 bases). With 3 bases removed from V and 3 bases from J, the gap between germline ends came to 13 bases. The germline V gene has CDR1 SGHRS and CDR2 YFSETQ. This CDR3 contains 14 residues. CDR3 sequence reads: CASSSTGSIYEQYF. CDR3 DNA sequence: TGCGCCAGCAGCTCAACAGGGTCTATCTACGAGCAGTACTTC.

The V and J genes are TRBV6-1 and TRBJ2-4, with D possibly matching TRBD2 (6 bases). V was trimmed by 0 bases and J by 8 bases, leaving 14 bases between them. The CDR3 is 15 residues long. Germline V gene lookup returns CDR1 MNHNS and CDR2 SASEGT. Written as DNA, the CDR3 is TGTGCCAGCAGTGAAGCGCCCGGGCCGGGGGACATTCAGTACTTC. This gives the protein CASSEAPGPGDIQYF.

This clone appeared a single time. This chain connects TRBV4-2 to TRBJ2-3, with D perhaps TRBD2 (6 bases). Trimming pared 4 bases from V and 2 bases from J, leaving 13 bases between. CDR1 LGHNA and CDR2 YNFKEQ come from the germline V gene. This CDR3 spans 15 amino acids. The CDR3 is CASSPAGLNTDTQYF. The CDR3 DNA reads as TGTGCCAGCAGCCCTGCGGGGCTCAACACAGATACGCAGTATTTT.

CDR3 in DNA: TGTGCCAGCAGTCCCGGGACTAGCGTCGATGTTTCCTACAATGAGCAGTTCTTC. Amino acids: CASSPGTSVDVSYNEQFF. The rearrangement links TRBV27 to TRBJ2-1; 10 nucleotides match TRBD2. There are 18 residues in the CDR3. The V gene end was trimmed by 5 bases and the J gene end by 1 base; junction bases not matched to a gene: 11. CDR1 and CDR2 (germline): MNHEY, SMNVEV (reference sequence).

This chain links TRBV19 with TRBJ1-5; possible D gene TRBD1, 5 bases. The CDR3 consists of 16 residues. V dropped 1 base and J dropped 4 bases, with 14 bases sitting between them. Germline V lookup: CDR1 LNHDA, CDR2 SQIVND (reference sequence). In DNA form, the CDR3 reads TGTGCCAGTAGTATAGTTCCAGGGAAGGGGAATCAGCCCCAGCATTTT. This translates into CASSIVPGKGNQPQHF.

CDR3 in DNA: TGTGCCAGCAGCTTAGCGGGGGGGTACCAAGAGACCCAGTACTTC. Encoded protein: CASSLAGGYQETQYF. The chain uses TRBV7-7 and TRBJ2-5; 7 positions agree with TRBD2. CDR1 and CDR2 from the germline V gene are SSHAT and FNYEAQ (reference sequence). The CDR3 length is 15 residues. V lost 0 bases and J lost 0; bases outside the gene matches: 1.

The rearrangement uses TRBV29-1 and TRBJ2-3; D possibly corresponds to TRBD2 (6 bases). From germline, CDR1 is SQVTM and CDR2 ANQGSEA. Between the trimmed V and J ends, which lost 3 bases and 0 bases, there was a span of 13 bases. The CDR3 loop spans 15 amino acids. Here the CDR3 reads CSVDLGLASTDTQYF. DNA for the CDR3: TGCAGCGTTGACCTGGGACTCGCTAGCACAGATACGCAGTATTTT.

This clone is a singleton in its sample. The rearrangement joins TRBV28 to TRBJ2-3; the D gene is possibly TRBD1 (6 bases). V lost 4 bases to trimming and J lost 2 bases, with 16 bases between them. This CDR3 comprises 16 residues. Germline values: CDR1 MDHEN, CDR2 SYDVKM. The CDR3 region is CASSSSSTGFTDTQYF. The CDR3 bases are TGTGCCAGCAGTTCTTCCTCGACAGGATTCACAGATACGCAGTATTTT.

This sequence joins TRBV10-2 and TRBJ2-6; the match to TRBD1 covers 7 bases. V was clipped by 4 bases and J by 0 bases; unmatched bases: 12. Per the germline V gene, CDR1 is WSHSY and CDR2 is SAAADI. The length of the CDR3 is 19 residues. The CDR3 DNA is TGCGCCAGCAGTGCCCCGACAGGGAGTACTCTCTCTGGGGCCAACGTCCTGACTTTC. Amino acids: CASSAPTGSTLSGANVLTF.

The chain links TRBV5-6 to TRBJ1-2; 10 nucleotides match TRBD1. CDR3 size: 16 residues. The junction had 6 bases not matched to a gene; V was cut back by 0 bases and J by 4 bases. Germline assignment: CDR1 SGHDT and CDR2 YYEEEE. The CDR3 nucleotides are TGTGCCAGCAGCTTGGTACGACAGGGGGCTGGCTATGGCTACACCTTC. Translated: CASSLVRQGAGYGYTF.

This clone was seen a few times. The chain carries TRBV24-1 and TRBJ2-2; maybe TRBD1 (5 bases). V lost 0 bases, J lost 1 base, and 8 bases lay in between. This CDR3 has 16 amino acids. In germline, CDR1 is KGHDR, CDR2 SFDVKD. CDR3 in amino acids: CATSDLRQGNTGELFF. The CDR3 bases are TGTGCCACCAGTGATTTGCGGCAGGGGAACACCGGGGAGCTGTTTTTT.

This chain links TRBV5-1 with TRBJ2-7; TRBD2 matches at 7 bases. The CDR3 has 17 amino acids. Germline assignment: CDR1 SGHRS and CDR2 YFSETQ. The ends lost 3 bases at V and 3 bases at J; junction bases unmatched: 15. Here the CDR3 reads CASSWGGGPSPGYEQYF. The CDR3, as DNA: TGCGCCAGCAGCTGGGGGGGAGGGCCCTCCCCCGGCTACGAGCAGTACTTC.

The CDR3 sequence: CAEGNGNYGYTF. The CDR3, as DNA: TGTGCCGAGGGAAATGGAAACTATGGCTACACCTTC. This chain joins TRBV6-5 and TRBJ1-2, with unresolved D. V lost 11 bases and J 2 bases, leaving 12 bases between the germline ends. Germline-derived CDR1 and CDR2 are MNHEY and SVGAGI. The CDR3 has 12 residues.

The gene calls are TRBV5-1 and TRBJ1-4, with 9 bases identical to TRBD1. Trimming cost V 0 bases and J 8 bases; bases outside gene matches: 11. CDR3 length equals 17 residues. Germline-derived CDR1 and CDR2 are SGHRS and YFSETQ. The CDR3 DNA reads TGCGCCAGCAGCTTGGGACAGGGGGACCGTGGGTACGAAAAACTGTTTTTT. It is translated as CASSLGQGDRGYEKLFF.

The chain has TRBV30 and TRBJ2-3; possibly TRBD1 for D (6 bases). The V gene lost 2 bases and the J gene lost 2 bases, with 11 bases spanning the gap. Germline V CDR1 and CDR2: GTSNPN, SVGIG (reference sequence). CDR3 length: 14 amino acids. Here the CDR3 DNA reads TGTGCCTGGAGTCTGGGACACCTCACAGATACGCAGTATTTT. Its translation is CAWSLGHLTDTQYF.

A note on this clone: Other DNA sequences from this sample encode an identical CDR3 as well. The chain combines TRBV2 with TRBJ1-1, with D unresolved. The V gene's germline CDR1 is SNHLY and CDR2 FYNNEI. V was trimmed by 4 bases and J by 1 base, leaving 4 bases between them. The CDR3 sequence is 12 residues long. CDR3 coding DNA: TGTGCCAGCAGTGTCAGGAACACTGAAGCTTTCTTT. Translated: CASSVRNTEAFF.

The CDR3 bases are TGCGCCAGCAGCCAGTCGTTAGGACTAGCGGGGGACAATGAGCAGTTCTTC. Translation gives CASSQSLGLAGDNEQFF. The rearrangement uses TRBV4-1 and TRBJ2-1; 13 nucleotides match TRBD2. CDR3 length: 17 residues. Germline trimming cut 3 bases from V and 5 bases from J; bases unmatched to any gene: 7. Germline CDR1 is MGHRA and CDR2 is YSYEKL.

This clone was picked up one time. In DNA form, the CDR3 reads TGTGCCACCAGTGACCCCCTCTGGGGGGGAACGGCCGGGGAGCTGTTTTTT. Its protein product is CATSDPLWGGTAGELFF. The chain joins TRBV24-1 to TRBJ2-2, with TRBD2 matching over 7 bases. The CDR3 consists of 17 residues. The germline CDR1 and CDR2 sequences are KGHDR and SFDVKD. The ends lost 4 bases at V and 6 bases at J; junction bases unmatched: 13.

The chain recombines TRBV29-1 with TRBJ1-2; TRBD1 agrees at 7 bases. V was clipped by 4 bases and J by 8 bases; unmatched bases: 7. Germline CDR1 is SQVTM and CDR2 is ANQGSEA. The CDR3 is 12 amino acids. The CDR3 here is CSVGGDRDGYTF. The CDR3 DNA reads as TGCAGCGTTGGGGGAGACAGGGACGGCTACACCTTC. Full variable domain (remainder filled in from reference TRBV29-1 and TRBJ1-2): SAVISQKPSRDICQRGTSLTIQCQVDSQVTMMFWYRQQPGQSLTLIATANQGSEATYESGFVIDKFPISRPNLTFSTLTVSNMSPEDSSIYLCSVGGDRDGYTFGSGTRLTVV.

The chain employs TRBV7-9 and TRBJ1-4; TRBD1 matches 7 bases. Germline V gives CDR1 SEHNR, CDR2 FQNEAQ (reference sequence). Unmatched junction bases numbered 9, after V lost 5 bases and J lost 6 bases. This CDR3 region has 15 residues. The CDR3 here is CASSPRQGGDEKLFF. CDR3 sequence (DNA): TGTGCCAGCAGCCCGAGACAGGGAGGAGATGAAAAACTGTTTTTT.

This clone was counted once. V usage is TRBV5-1 and J usage is TRBJ2-2; 8 nucleotides align to TRBD2. This CDR3 is built from 15 residues. Losses at the gene ends were 9 bases for V and 3 bases for J; bases not matched to a gene: 10. Looked up from germline, CDR1 is SGHRS and CDR2 is YFSETQ. The CDR3 spells CATTGVAGHTGELFF. Written as DNA, the CDR3 is TGCGCCACCACTGGGGTAGCGGGACACACCGGGGAGCTGTTTTTT.

The J gene is TRBJ2-1, the V gene TRBV19; 9 bases are a match to TRBD2. The CDR3 runs to 16 residues. Trimming removed 4 bases from V and 1 base from J; junction bases left unmatched: 5. Germline CDR1 reads LNHDA; CDR2 reads SQIVND (reference sequence). CDR3 loop: CASSTYSGGSYNEQFF. As DNA, the CDR3 is TGTGCCAGTAGTACCTATAGCGGGGGATCCTACAATGAGCAGTTCTTC.

This clone has just one count. V is TRBV30 and J is TRBJ1-6; D uncertain. Trimming stripped 4 bases from V and 7 bases from J, with 11 bases between. The CDR3 contains 13 residues. Germline V gives CDR1 GTSNPN, CDR2 SVGIG (reference sequence). The CDR3 region is CAWTARGNSPLHF. The CDR3 DNA is TGTGCCTGGACCGCCAGAGGGAATTCACCCCTCCACTTT.

The rearrangement uses TRBV19 and TRBJ1-5; no reliable D call. V lost 5 bases to trimming and J lost 3 bases, with 11 bases between them. The CDR3 is 14 amino acids. CDR1 LNHDA and CDR2 SQIVND come from the germline V gene (reference sequence). The chain's CDR3 is CASSGLTANQPQHF. The CDR3 nucleotides are TGTGCCAGTAGTGGACTCACAGCCAATCAGCCCCAGCATTTT.

V is TRBV6-2 or TRBV6-3 and J is TRBJ1-1, with 7 bases lining up with TRBD1. V lost 6 bases and J lost 11; bases outside the gene matches: 6. In germline, CDR1 is MNHEY, CDR2 SVGEGT. This CDR3 spans 11 amino acids. CDR3 region: CASSQGQIAFF. The CDR3 DNA reads TGTGCCAGCAGCCAGGGACAGATCGCTTTCTTT.